The 24 T cell receptor beta chains presented below share a single source sample, sequenced in a study of blood T cell repertoires in COVID-19. Produced via immunoSEQ multiplex PCR; TCRdb's table is partial and in-frame only. The repertoire consists of more than 300,000 clones, with around 87% occurring once and the leading ten covering less than 2.5%. Sequenced input: PBMCs or T cells enriched from blood (not recorded which). The receptors here all came from a man aged 35-49 years in a cohort exposed to, infected with or recovered from COVID-19 (not recorded which).

The chain couples TRBV18 to TRBJ2-7; a weak D match, TRBD2 (5 bases). The CDR3 is 13 residues long. Deletions cut 4 bases from V and 0 bases from J, with 7 bases between. CDR1 is KGHSH and CDR2 is LQKENI in the germline V gene. CDR3 protein: CASSHGVSYEQYF. For the CDR3, the DNA is TGTGCCAGCTCACACGGGGTCTCCTACGAGCAGTACTTC.

The rearrangement uses TRBV5-4 and TRBJ2-5; 8 bases fit TRBD1. The length of the CDR3 is 15 residues. CDR1 and CDR2 (germline): SGHNT, YYREEE (reference sequence). Losses at the gene ends were 0 bases for V and 6 bases for J; bases not matched to a gene: 7. CDR3 residues: CASSLEGTGLKTQYF. The CDR3 DNA follows: TGTGCCAGCAGCTTGGAGGGGACAGGCTTAAAGACCCAGTACTTC.

The chain links TRBV27 to TRBJ2-7; 8 bases map to TRBD1. J lost 0 bases, V lost 4 bases, and 8 bases had no gene match. In germline, CDR1 is MNHEY, CDR2 SMNVEV (reference sequence). The CDR3 extends over 16 amino acids. As DNA, the CDR3 is TGTGCCAGCAGTTCAGATCGGACAGGGAGCTCCTACGAGCAGTACTTC. Residues: CASSSDRTGSSYEQYF.

The V call is TRBV29-1, the J call TRBJ2-2; 11 positions match TRBD1. The CDR3 covers 14 residues. The ends lost 7 bases at V and 4 bases at J; junction bases unmatched: 5. Germline V gene sequence: CDR1 SQVTM, CDR2 ANQGSEA. This chain's CDR3 is CSGGGTGGTGELFF. CDR3 nucleotides: TGCAGCGGGGGCGGGACAGGGGGCACCGGGGAGCTGTTTTTT.

J is TRBJ1-2 and V is TRBV20-1; D remains unclear. Germline V gene sequence: CDR1 DFQATT, CDR2 SNEGSKA (reference sequence). This CDR3 contains 11 residues. V was shortened by 5 bases and J by 5 bases, with 9 bases between the two germline ends. The CDR3 DNA follows: TGCAGTGCTCAAGACATATATGGCTACACCTTC. Encoded protein: CSAQDIYGYTF.

J is TRBJ2-7 and V is TRBV6-5, with 10 bases fitting TRBD1. V gave up 6 bases and J gave up 6 bases; unmatched junction bases: 5. The CDR3 totals 13 residues. CDR1 is MNHEY and CDR2 is SVGAGI in the germline V gene. DNA for the CDR3: TGTGCCAGCAGGGGGACAGGGGTGGCCGAGCAGTACTTC. It specifies CASRGTGVAEQYF.

The chain recombines TRBV28 with TRBJ2-7; a weak D match, TRBD1 (7 bases). This CDR3 spans 15 amino acids. Trimming left V 2 bases short and J 3 bases short, with 14 bases between. Looked up from germline, CDR1 is MDHEN and CDR2 is SYDVKM. The CDR3 sequence: CASSLGHRGGYEQYF. CDR3 nucleotide sequence: TGTGCCAGCAGTTTAGGCCACAGGGGAGGCTACGAGCAGTACTTC. The variable domain in full, completed from reference TRBV28 and TRBJ2-7, reads DVKVTQSSRYLVKRTGEKVFLECVQDMDHENMFWYRQDPGLGLRLIYFSYDVKMKEKGDIPEGYSVSREKKERFSLILESASTNQTSMYLCASSLGHRGGYEQYFGPGTRLTVT.

This clone was detected many times. The V gene is TRBV7-8, the J gene TRBJ2-3; TRBD1 aligns across 7 bases. The CDR3 is 15 amino acids. Per the germline V gene, CDR1 is SGHVS and CDR2 is FQNEAQ. The V segment lost 1 base and the J segment 2 bases; nucleotides outside the gene matches: 3. CDR3 loop: CASSLDRGYTDTQYF. Written as DNA, the CDR3 is TGTGCCAGCAGCTTAGACAGGGGATACACAGATACGCAGTATTTT.

The chain couples TRBV6-8 to TRBJ2-7, with a tentative D call TRBD1 (6 bases). Germline V gives CDR1 MNHGY, CDR2 SAAAGT. V was shortened by 4 bases and J by 4 bases, with 11 bases between the two germline ends. The CDR3 runs to 13 residues. The CDR3 sequence: CASSSHRDYEQYF. In DNA form, the CDR3 reads TGTGCCAGCAGTTCCCACAGGGATTACGAGCAGTACTTC.

The V call is TRBV5-1, the J call TRBJ2-1; 9 bases line up with TRBD2. V lost 1 base and J lost 5; bases outside the gene matches: 4. CDR1 and CDR2 (germline): SGHRS, YFSETQ. The length of the CDR3 is 15 residues. The CDR3 loop is CASSLFPSGNNEQFF. CDR3 bases: TGCGCCAGCAGCTTGTTTCCTAGCGGGAACAATGAGCAGTTCTTC.

In nucleotides, the CDR3 is TGTGCCAGCTCACCGTACCCCCCGGGGGTGACCTACGAGCAGTACTTC. Protein product: CASSPYPPGVTYEQYF. The rearrangement links TRBV18 to TRBJ2-7; possible D gene TRBD2, 6 bases. Trimming left V 3 bases short and J 2 bases short, with 17 bases between. The CDR3 is made up of 16 amino acids. Germline V gene sequence: CDR1 KGHSH, CDR2 LQKENI.

The V call is TRBV19, the J call TRBJ2-1; 13 bases are a match to TRBD2. V gave up 5 bases and J gave up 4 bases; unmatched junction bases: 11. The CDR3 runs 18 residues. Germline values: CDR1 LNHDA, CDR2 SQIVND (reference sequence). CDR3 residues: CASSWLLAGGLRYNEQFF. The CDR3 bases are TGTGCCAGTAGTTGGTTACTAGCGGGAGGGCTTAGGTACAATGAGCAGTTCTTC. Variable domain in full (rest from reference TRBV19 and TRBJ2-1): DGGITQSPKYLFRKEGQNVTLSCEQNLNHDAMYWYRQDPGQGLRLIYYSQIVNDFQKGDIAEGYSVSREKKESFPLTVTSAQKNPTAFYLCASSWLLAGGLRYNEQFFGPGTRLTVL.

This chain links TRBV28 with TRBJ1-5, with TRBD1 matching 8 bases. Trimming removed 6 bases from V and 9 bases from J; junction bases left unmatched: 13. Germline CDR1 is MDHEN and CDR2 is SYDVKM. The CDR3 is 15 residues long. CDR3 amino acids: CASRTGQGGILPQHF. The DNA for the CDR3 is TGTGCCAGCAGAACCGGACAGGGTGGGATATTGCCCCAGCATTTT. Full variable domain (missing parts from reference TRBV28 and TRBJ1-5): DVKVTQSSRYLVKRTGEKVFLECVQDMDHENMFWYRQDPGLGLRLIYFSYDVKMKEKGDIPEGYSVSREKKERFSLILESASTNQTSMYLCASRTGQGGILPQHFGDGTRLSIL.

V and J are TRBV11-2 and TRBJ1-6; no reliable D call. Germline CDR1 and CDR2: SGHAT and FQNNGV. This CDR3 spans 14 amino acids. The V end lost 1 base, the J end lost 11 bases, and 12 bases lay between the germline ends. CDR3 in DNA: TGTGCCAGCAGCTTAGGCCCTCACTCTCCACCCCTCCACTTT. Protein: CASSLGPHSPPLHF.

The V gene is TRBV2, the J gene TRBJ2-7, with 11 bases identical to TRBD2. Germline trimming cut 5 bases from V and 5 bases from J; bases unmatched to any gene: 8. Germline V gives CDR1 SNHLY, CDR2 FYNNEI. The CDR3 has 15 residues. DNA for the CDR3: TGTGCCAGCAGTCCCCTAGCGGGAGGTTGGAACGAGCAGTACTTC. It encodes CASSPLAGGWNEQYF.

The rearrangement uses TRBV28 and TRBJ1-2; unclear D gene. The CDR3 spans 15 residues. The V gene lost 5 bases and the J gene lost 5 bases, with 18 bases spanning the gap. CDR1 is MDHEN, CDR2 SYDVKM, per germline. The CDR3 DNA follows: TGTGCCAGCAGTCCCATGCAAAGACGGAGATATGGCTACACCTTC. Its protein product is CASSPMQRRRYGYTF.

This chain links TRBV10-3 with TRBJ2-1, with TRBD2 matching 9 bases. After removal of 3 bases from V and 8 bases from J, the junction contained 8 bases not matched to a gene. The germline CDR1 and CDR2 sequences are ENHRY and SYGVKD. This CDR3 is 15 amino acids long. The chain's CDR3 is CAISDSGTSTDEQFF. The DNA for the CDR3 is TGTGCCATCAGTGATTCCGGGACTAGCACCGATGAGCAGTTCTTC.

V gene TRBV10-3 combines with J gene TRBJ1-1; D not resolved. The CDR3 covers 12 residues. V was pared by 11 bases and J by 2 bases, with 12 bases between. Germline CDR1 and CDR2: ENHRY and SYGVKD. The CDR3 DNA is TGTGCCGTAAGAGGGAGTAACACTGAAGCTTTCTTT. This codes for CAVRGSNTEAFF.

The gene calls are TRBV3-1 (or the pseudogene TRBV3-2) and TRBJ2-7; 15 bases match TRBD2. Germline values: CDR1 LGHDT, CDR2 YNNKEL (reference sequence). The CDR3 length is 16 residues. Trimming took 4 bases from V and 6 from J; bases not matched to a gene: 7. CDR3 region: CASSLGTSGRRSEQYF. The CDR3 DNA sequence: TGTGCCAGCAGCCTAGGGACTAGCGGGAGGAGGAGCGAGCAGTACTTC.

This sequence joins TRBV28 and TRBJ2-7; 11 bases are a match to TRBD1. Looked up from germline, CDR1 is MDHEN and CDR2 is SYDVKM. V shed 5 bases and J 5 bases; nucleotides not matched to a gene: 2. This CDR3 spans 13 amino acids. CDR3 nucleotides: TGTGCCAGCAGTGGGACAGGGGGGGACGAGCAGTACTTC. This translates into CASSGTGGDEQYF.

The J gene is TRBJ2-7, the V gene TRBV3-1 (or the pseudogene TRBV3-2); 8 nucleotides match TRBD2. The germline V gene encodes CDR1 LGHDT and CDR2 YNNKEL (reference sequence). The V gene end was trimmed by 3 bases and the J gene end by 6 bases; junction bases not matched to a gene: 13. This CDR3 spans 16 amino acids. The CDR3 here is CASSQRLSGSPGEQYF. The CDR3 coding sequence is TGTGCCAGCAGCCAGCGATTGAGCGGGAGTCCTGGCGAGCAGTACTTC.

This chain uses TRBV6-5 with TRBJ2-3, with 8 positions matching TRBD1. This CDR3 has 15 amino acids. Germline V lookup: CDR1 MNHEY, CDR2 SVGAGI. V trimming: 5 bases; J trimming: 2 bases; junction bases outside the gene matches: 6. DNA for the CDR3: TGTGCCAGCAGTCGCCGGACAGGGATCACAGATACGCAGTATTTT. This codes for CASSRRTGITDTQYF.

This sequence joins TRBV7-3 and TRBJ1-2; D unclear. CDR1 and CDR2 from the germline V gene are SGHTA and FQGTGA. The germline V and J ends were trimmed by 6 bases and 3 bases, with 11 bases remaining between them. The CDR3 runs to 13 residues. The CDR3 is CASSSDPDYGYTF. The CDR3 bases are TGTGCCAGCAGTTCAGATCCCGACTATGGCTACACCTTC.

V usage is TRBV15 and J usage is TRBJ1-5; perhaps TRBD1 as D (5 bases). There are 16 residues in the CDR3. Germline V lookup: CDR1 LNHNV, CDR2 YYDKDF (reference sequence). Trimming removed 0 bases from V and 3 bases from J, with 12 bases in between. This CDR3 reads CATSRDRDSHNQPQHF. The DNA for the CDR3 is TGTGCCACCAGCAGAGATCGAGACAGCCACAATCAGCCCCAGCATTTT.